Reported below is one TCR beta chain. The data are from a study of blood T cell repertoires in COVID-19. Study overall: The United States, Italy and Spain supplied acute and convalescent COVID-19 samples.

Study processing details: Amplification with reference gene primers provided the estimates of nucleated cell counts. Clones were read by immunoSEQ multiplex PCR, and TCRdb kept only the in-frame ones, dropping some. V and J calls and clone size are those listed in that table; D and trimming were worked out from the DNA. The profile covers about 270,000 clones, with around 90% appearing a single time and roughly 2.8% taken by the ten largest. Recruits, aged roughly 18 to 100 years, lived in 24 US areas. Participants had their cohort set by participant-reported clinical history. Germline loops: CDR1 LGHDT, CDR2 YNNKEL (reference sequence). V shed 0 bases, J shed 6 bases, and the junction held 17 bases outside the gene matches. CDR3 length: 18 amino acids.

The chain is built from TRBV3-1 (or the pseudogene TRBV3-2) and TRBJ2-7, with 7 positions matching TRBD2. The clonotype originates from a man in his forties or fifties who had been exposed to COVID-19. Source material: PBMCs or T cells enriched from blood (not recorded which). This CDR3 is CASSQDAGLGGVEGEQYF. Here the CDR3 DNA reads TGTGCCAGCAGCCAAGATGCGGGACTGGGGGGGGTCGAGGGCGAGCAGTACTTC.